The present entry profiles one TCR beta chain with its context. The data derive from a study of control samples from healthy donors and cancer patients. Between the trimmed V and J ends, which lost 5 bases and 4 bases, there was a span of 15 bases. Germline lookup yields CDR1 MGHRA and CDR2 YSYEKL. The CDR3 is 15 amino acids. Clones were read by immunoSEQ multiplex PCR, and TCRdb kept only the in-frame ones, dropping some. The sample consists of about 58,000 clones, about 87% of them appearing once. What was sequenced was PBMCs. The receptor's source is a woman aged 60-70 years with lung cancer. The rearrangement links TRBV4-1 to TRBJ2-1; possible D gene TRBD1, 6 bases. Here the CDR3 DNA reads TGCGCCAGCAGCGCGCCGGGACACCGATACAATGAGCAGTTCTTC. This gives the protein CASSAPGHRYNEQFF.